The rows below give T cell receptor beta chains drawn from one sample of a study of T cells in Graves' hyperthyroidism and ophthalmopathy. MiXCR was run by TCRdb on the multiplex PCR reads, yielding one entry per CDR3 protein. The sample has around 600,000 distinct CDR3 sequences; more than 13% are singletons. Material for sequencing was blood. The receptor source for this set is a woman aged 18-30 years with Graves' ophthalmopathy. Each CDR3 is given with its conserved first and last residue. Fields, in order: J gene, D gene, clone size, V gene, CDR3 DNA, CDR3 protein. The D gene is left open where the match is weak. Size tells how often a clone was seen (once, few, many) or the class of an expanded clone, and some rows leave it out.

J gene: TRBJ2-1
D gene: TRBD2
clone size: many
V gene: TRBV19
CDR3 DNA: TGTGCCAGTAGTGTTCTAGCGGGAATACTCAATGAGCAGTTCTTC
CDR3 protein: CASSVLAGILNEQFF

J gene: TRBJ1-1
D gene: .
clone size: .
V gene: TRBV2
CDR3 DNA: TGTGCCAGCACCCGCCGGGACATACTATCCACTGAAGCTTTCTTT
CDR3 protein: CASTRRDILSTEAFF

J gene: TRBJ1-5
D gene: TRBD1
clone size: many
V gene: TRBV20-1
CDR3 DNA: TGCAGTGCCATGACAGGGCCTAGCAATCAGCCCCAGCATTTT
CDR3 protein: CSAMTGPSNQPQHF

J gene: TRBJ1-5
D gene: .
clone size: many
V gene: TRBV28
CDR3 DNA: TGTGCCAGCTCCGTTCCTCAGCCCCAGCATTTT
CDR3 protein: CASSVPQPQHF

J gene: TRBJ2-7
D gene: TRBD1
clone size: many
V gene: TRBV2
CDR3 DNA: TGTGCCAGCAGTTTATCCCGGGACAGCTACGAGCAGTACTTC
CDR3 protein: CASSLSRDSYEQYF

J gene: TRBJ1-6
D gene: .
clone size: many
V gene: TRBV15
CDR3 DNA: TGTGCCACCAGCAGTGGAGCGGGGACCAAGGGGGCCCTCCACTTT
CDR3 protein: CATSSGAGTKGALHF

J gene: TRBJ1-1
D gene: TRBD1
clone size: many
V gene: TRBV10-3
CDR3 DNA: TGTGCCATCAGGGGGACAGGGGGCACTGAAGCTTTCTTT
CDR3 protein: CAIRGTGGTEAFF

J gene: TRBJ2-3
D gene: .
clone size: many
V gene: TRBV18
CDR3 DNA: TGTGCCAGCTCACCGTCGGCCGACACGGGAGATACGCAGTATTTT
CDR3 protein: CASSPSADTGDTQYF

J gene: TRBJ2-7
D gene: TRBD2
clone size: .
V gene: TRBV20-1
CDR3 DNA: TGCAGTGCTAAGCGTGGGGGGGACTTCTCCTACGAGCAGTACTTC
CDR3 protein: CSAKRGGDFSYEQYF

J gene: TRBJ2-7
D gene: .
clone size: many
V gene: TRBV6-2/TRBV6-3
CDR3 DNA: TGTGCCAGCAGCTCCAGGGCTCGGGAACTCCCCGGGGACGAGCAGTACTTC
CDR3 protein: CASSSRARELPGDEQYF

J gene: TRBJ2-3
D gene: TRBD2
clone size: many
V gene: TRBV28
CDR3 DNA: TGTGCCAGCAGTTCCACTAGCGGGAGTTCAGATACGCAGTATTTT
CDR3 protein: CASSSTSGSSDTQYF

J gene: TRBJ2-3
D gene: TRBD1
clone size: many
V gene: TRBV5-1
CDR3 DNA: TGCGCCAGCAGCAAAGGGCTGGGGACAGGCCCCACAGATACGCAGTATTTT
CDR3 protein: CASSKGLGTGPTDTQYF

J gene: TRBJ1-5
D gene: .
clone size: many
V gene: TRBV28
CDR3 DNA: TGTGCCACCACAGGACACAATCAGCCCCAGCATTTT
CDR3 protein: CATTGHNQPQHF

J gene: TRBJ1-2
D gene: .
clone size: .
V gene: TRBV4-1
CDR3 DNA: TGCGCCAGCAGCCAAGATCCTGGGGCCTATGGCTACACCTTC
CDR3 protein: CASSQDPGAYGYTF

J gene: TRBJ2-5
D gene: .
clone size: few
V gene: TRBV9
CDR3 DNA: TGTGCCAGCAGCGTAGCTGGAGTAAGCCCCGCGGAGACCCAGTACTTC
CDR3 protein: CASSVAGVSPAETQYF

J gene: TRBJ1-3
D gene: TRBD1
clone size: .
V gene: TRBV10-3
CDR3 DNA: TGTGCCATCAGTGAGCCGTACAGGGGGCCTGGAAACACCATATATTTT
CDR3 protein: CAISEPYRGPGNTIYF

J gene: TRBJ2-1
D gene: .
clone size: .
V gene: TRBV20-1
CDR3 DNA: TGCAGTGCTAGAACGGAACTCTCCTCAGGCTCGTTTTGGGAAGTTAATGAGCAGTTCTTC
CDR3 protein: CSARTELSSGSFWEVNEQFF

J gene: TRBJ1-1
D gene: .
clone size: few
V gene: TRBV6-6
CDR3 DNA: TGTGCCAGCAGTTACTTGGACACTGAAGCTTTCTTT
CDR3 protein: CASSYLDTEAFF

J gene: TRBJ1-2
D gene: .
clone size: many
V gene: TRBV6-2/TRBV6-3
CDR3 DNA: TGTGCCAGCAGTTACGCCAGGAGATCGAACTATGGCTACACCTTC
CDR3 protein: CASSYARRSNYGYTF

J gene: TRBJ1-6
D gene: .
clone size: few
V gene: TRBV20-1
CDR3 DNA: TGCAGTGCTAGAGATCCCGGGTCCAATTTTTCACCCCTCCACTTT
CDR3 protein: CSARDPGSNFSPLHF

J gene: TRBJ2-5
D gene: .
clone size: many
V gene: TRBV13
CDR3 DNA: TGTGCCAGCAGGCTTAGGGCAGGCGAGGAGACCCAGTACTTC
CDR3 protein: CASRLRAGEETQYF

J gene: TRBJ2-7
D gene: .
clone size: .
V gene: TRBV6-1
CDR3 DNA: TGTGCCAGCCTCCGAGGGACGCTTCTGGGGGAGCAGTACTTC
CDR3 protein: CASLRGTLLGEQYF

J gene: TRBJ2-3
D gene: TRBD2
clone size: .
V gene: TRBV7-2
CDR3 DNA: TGTGCCAGCAGCCCTAGAGGGGCTAGCGGGTTAGATACGCAGTATTTT
CDR3 protein: CASSPRGASGLDTQYF

J gene: TRBJ2-7
D gene: .
clone size: many
V gene: TRBV20-1
CDR3 DNA: TGCAGTGCTTCTAGTCACCTCGACTCCTACGAGCAGTACTTC
CDR3 protein: CSASSHLDSYEQYF

J gene: TRBJ2-1
D gene: TRBD1
clone size: many
V gene: TRBV20-1
CDR3 DNA: TGCAGTGCTAGATCCACAGGGGATCGGGGGTTCTTC
CDR3 protein: CSARSTGDRGFF

J gene: TRBJ2-7
D gene: TRBD1
clone size: many
V gene: TRBV2
CDR3 DNA: TGTGCCAGCAGTGAACCACAGGGGCCGTACGAGCAGTACTTC
CDR3 protein: CASSEPQGPYEQYF

J gene: TRBJ2-7
D gene: TRBD2
clone size: .
V gene: TRBV19
CDR3 DNA: TGTGCCAGTAGTTATGCGGGGGAGGCCTACGAGCGGTACTTC
CDR3 protein: CASSYAGEAYERYF

J gene: TRBJ1-5
D gene: .
clone size: few
V gene: TRBV20-1
CDR3 DNA: TGCAGTGCTAGAGATCTGCCCGGCAATCAGCCCCAGCATTTT
CDR3 protein: CSARDLPGNQPQHF

J gene: TRBJ2-3
D gene: TRBD2
clone size: many
V gene: TRBV11-2
CDR3 DNA: TGTGCCAGCAGCTTAGATCTAGCGGGAGGCACAGATACGCAGTATTTT
CDR3 protein: CASSLDLAGGTDTQYF

J gene: TRBJ2-1
D gene: .
clone size: many
V gene: TRBV20-1
CDR3 DNA: TGCAGTGCTAGGTCCGGGACCGCAAACAATGAGCAGTTCTTC
CDR3 protein: CSARSGTANNEQFF

J gene: TRBJ1-3
D gene: TRBD1
clone size: .
V gene: TRBV30
CDR3 DNA: TGTGCCTGGAGAAGGACAGGGAGCTTGTTAGGAAACACCATATATTTT
CDR3 protein: CAWRRTGSLLGNTIYF

J gene: TRBJ2-7
D gene: TRBD2
clone size: .
V gene: TRBV18
CDR3 DNA: TGTGCCAGCTCCCAAACTAGCGCCTACTCCTACGAGCAGTACTTC
CDR3 protein: CASSQTSAYSYEQYF